Shown below are 8 T cell receptor beta chains from a single sample sequenced in a study of naive and memory T cell subsets. Study-level results: Naive repertoires, especially CD8, held a few larger clonotypes, possibly memory cells re-expressing CD45RA.

Which antigens these TCRs recognize remains unknown. Two oligonucleotides, mixed equimolar, formed the beta constant-region primer covering TRBC1 and TRBC2. The ligated cDNA underwent four PCR rounds using SP2 and nested alpha and beta constant-region primers. TCRdb passed the UMI-ligation and nested PCR reads through MiXCR, listing each CDR3 protein once. In the table there are 150,000 or so distinct CDR3 sequences, 22% of which are singletons. Specimen: naive CD4+ T cells from blood. The receptors were sampled from a human donor in good health.

This clonotype is a singleton in its sample. The chain carries TRBV14 and TRBJ2-5; the match to TRBD2 covers 10 bases. The V gene end was trimmed by 4 bases and the J gene end by 1 base; junction bases not matched to a gene: 6. Germline CDR1 and CDR2: SGHDN and FVKESK. The CDR3 spans 16 residues. CDR3 in amino acids: CASSPYGTSVQETQYF. In DNA, the CDR3 is TGTGCCAGCAGCCCATATGGGACTAGCGTCCAAGAGACCCAGTACTTC.

This clonotype came up many times. The chain combines TRBV3-1 with TRBJ2-1, with D perhaps TRBD2 (6 bases). V gave up 2 bases and J gave up 1 base, with 12 bases separating them. Germline CDR1 LGHDT, CDR2 YNNKEL (reference sequence). The CDR3 is 16 amino acids. The CDR3 region is CASSQLGGGSYNEQFF. Written as DNA, the CDR3 is TGTGCCAGCAGCCAACTGGGGGGAGGATCCTACAATGAGCAGTTCTTC.

There are a few counts of this clonotype. The gene calls are TRBV10-2 and TRBJ2-3; D ambiguous. Trimming took 7 bases from V and 3 from J, leaving 23 bases between them. The germline gives CDR1 WSHSY, CDR2 SAAADI. The CDR3 sequence is 17 residues long. DNA for the CDR3: TGCGCCAGCATCCCCGGGCCAGTCACCGAAAGGACAGATACGCAGTATTTT. It specifies CASIPGPVTERTDTQYF.

J is TRBJ2-7 and V is TRBV19, with 9 nucleotides matching TRBD1. Looked up from germline, CDR1 is LNHDA and CDR2 is SQIVND (reference sequence). There are 15 residues in the CDR3. With V trimmed by 4 bases and J by 6 bases, 10 bases remained unmatched. The CDR3 spells CASSSGTGSLGEQYF. CDR3 bases: TGTGCCAGTAGTAGCGGGACAGGGTCGCTGGGCGAGCAGTACTTC.

This clonotype was seen a handful of times. This chain links TRBV27 with TRBJ1-6; D ambiguous. Germline-derived CDR1 and CDR2 are MNHEY and SMNVEV (reference sequence). This CDR3 has 13 residues. V gave up 2 bases and J gave up 12 bases, with 11 bases separating them. CDR3 protein: CASSLLGREPLHF. CDR3 nucleotide sequence: TGTGCCAGCAGTTTACTAGGGCGTGAACCCCTCCACTTT.

This clonotype was seen a handful of times. The gene calls are TRBV10-1 and TRBJ2-3; 7 bases are a match to TRBD2. Germline assignment: CDR1 WNHNN and CDR2 SYGVQD (reference sequence). V lost 4 bases and J lost 6; bases outside the gene matches: 7. CDR3 length: 14 amino acids. CDR3 loop: CASSVTGGVDTQYF. The CDR3 DNA reads as TGCGCCAGCAGTGTCACGGGAGGTGTCGATACGCAGTATTTT.

Here the CDR3 reads CASSSPLGGLAGGNEQFF. CDR3 coding DNA: TGTGCCAGCAGCTCACCCCTGGGAGGACTAGCGGGAGGAAATGAGCAGTTCTTC. J is TRBJ2-1 and V is TRBV7-2; 14 nucleotides match TRBD2. The CDR3 has 18 residues. Germline trimming cut 4 bases from V and 7 bases from J; bases unmatched to any gene: 12. Per the germline V gene, CDR1 is SGHTA and CDR2 is FQGNSA.

This chain joins TRBV4-1 and TRBJ2-1, with 11 bases lining up with TRBD1. V trimming: 1 base; J trimming: 4 bases; junction bases outside the gene matches: 6. This CDR3 region has 17 residues. Germline V lookup: CDR1 MGHRA, CDR2 YSYEKL. DNA of the CDR3: TGCGCCAGCAGCCAAGGACGGACAGGGGGCGCTTACAATGAGCAGTTCTTC. Protein: CASSQGRTGGAYNEQFF.